Listed below are T cell receptor beta chains from one sample, sequenced in a study of CD8+CD57+ T cells in acquired aplastic anemia. TCRdb processed the reads anew with MiXCR; each CDR3 protein has one entry. Seen here are around 500,000 distinct CDR3 sequences, over 25% observed once, and the top ten hold approximately 0.82%. Sequenced sample: sorted CD4+, CD8+, or CD8+CD57+ T cells (not recorded which) from PBMCs. All receptors come from a human donor with aplastic anemia. Both conserved end residues are part of each CDR3. Fields, in order: D gene, J gene, clone size, V gene, CDR3 DNA, CDR3 protein. The D gene is left open where the match is weak. Clone sizes are given selectively: once, few, many, or a class where the clone is expanded.

D gene: TRBD1
J gene: TRBJ1-2
clone size: many
V gene: TRBV9
CDR3 DNA: TGTGCCAGCAGCGTAGAACCGGGACAGGGAGCTGGCTACACCTTC
CDR3 protein: CASSVEPGQGAGYTF

D gene: NA
J gene: TRBJ2-7
clone size: NA
V gene: TRBV3-1
CDR3 DNA: TGTGCCAGCAGCCAGGTCCGCAACACCGACGAGCAGTACTTC
CDR3 protein: CASSQVRNTDEQYF

D gene: NA
J gene: TRBJ1-5
clone size: NA
V gene: TRBV6-1
CDR3 DNA: TGTGCCAGCAGTGAAGTCTGGGGGCTTCAGCCCCAGCATTTT
CDR3 protein: CASSEVWGLQPQHF

D gene: TRBD1
J gene: TRBJ2-1
clone size: few
V gene: TRBV20-1
CDR3 DNA: TGCAGTGCTAGAGACGTCCTATCGGACAGGGGGGGTAGTGAGCAGTTCTTC
CDR3 protein: CSARDVLSDRGGSEQFF

D gene: TRBD1
J gene: TRBJ1-5
clone size: many
V gene: TRBV7-9
CDR3 DNA: TGTGCCAGCAGCCCTGCGGACAGGGACAATCAGCCCCAGCATTTT
CDR3 protein: CASSPADRDNQPQHF

D gene: TRBD1
J gene: TRBJ1-5
clone size: many
V gene: TRBV7-9
CDR3 DNA: TGTGCCAGCAGCACACGACAGGGACTATGGAGGAATCAGCCCCAGCATTTT
CDR3 protein: CASSTRQGLWRNQPQHF

D gene: TRBD1
J gene: TRBJ2-1
clone size: NA
V gene: TRBV19
CDR3 DNA: TGTGCCAGTAGTATAGGGGACAGGGGACCTGAGCAGTTCTTC
CDR3 protein: CASSIGDRGPEQFF

D gene: NA
J gene: TRBJ2-2
clone size: once
V gene: TRBV6-1
CDR3 DNA: TGTGCCAGCAGAACCCCAGGGACTGGGGAGCTGTTTTTT
CDR3 protein: CASRTPGTGELFF

D gene: NA
J gene: TRBJ2-5
clone size: NA
V gene: TRBV4-3
CDR3 DNA: TGCGCCAGCAGCCAACGACCCAGGGCGGAGACCCAGTACTTC
CDR3 protein: CASSQRPRAETQYF

D gene: NA
J gene: TRBJ1-1
clone size: few
V gene: TRBV28
CDR3 DNA: TGTGCCAGCAGTTTCGGACGGCACACTGAAGCTTTCTTT
CDR3 protein: CASSFGRHTEAFF

D gene: NA
J gene: TRBJ1-3
clone size: few
V gene: TRBV4-1
CDR3 DNA: TGCGCCAGCAGCCAAGATGACCGTTTAAGCTCTGGAAACACCATATATTTT
CDR3 protein: CASSQDDRLSSGNTIYF

D gene: TRBD1
J gene: TRBJ1-1
clone size: few
V gene: TRBV12-3/TRBV12-4
CDR3 DNA: TGTGCCAGCAGCCCCAGGACAGGGGGCTGGGGGACTGAAGCTTTCTTT
CDR3 protein: CASSPRTGGWGTEAFF

D gene: NA
J gene: TRBJ2-3
clone size: NA
V gene: TRBV20-1
CDR3 DNA: TGCAGTGCAAGGGGGGCCCTCTTAAATACGCAGTATTTT
CDR3 protein: CSARGALLNTQYF

D gene: TRBD2
J gene: TRBJ2-1
clone size: many
V gene: TRBV15
CDR3 DNA: TGTGCCACCAGCAAAGGAGGGACTAGCGGGGGGACGGATGAGCAGTTCTTC
CDR3 protein: CATSKGGTSGGTDEQFF

D gene: NA
J gene: TRBJ1-1
clone size: NA
V gene: TRBV19
CDR3 DNA: TGTGCCAGTACCCCAGGCATCGTAGGGAATGAAGCTTTCTTT
CDR3 protein: CASTPGIVGNEAFF

D gene: TRBD1
J gene: TRBJ1-1
clone size: NA
V gene: TRBV7-3
CDR3 DNA: TGTGCCAGCAGCCCGACAGGGGGCTTCACTGAAGCTTTCTTT
CDR3 protein: CASSPTGGFTEAFF

D gene: NA
J gene: TRBJ2-3
clone size: NA
V gene: TRBV7-8
CDR3 DNA: TGTGCCAGCAGCTTAGTGGACTCCCCCGGAGTCGTGGATACGCAGTATTTT
CDR3 protein: CASSLVDSPGVVDTQYF

D gene: TRBD1
J gene: TRBJ2-5
clone size: many
V gene: TRBV25-1
CDR3 DNA: TGTGCCAGCAGCCCCCTGACAGGGGGCGAGACCCAGTACTTC
CDR3 protein: CASSPLTGGETQYF

D gene: NA
J gene: TRBJ2-7
clone size: many
V gene: TRBV7-2
CDR3 DNA: TGTGCCAGCAGCTTAACCCAGGGACTCTACGAGCAGTACTTC
CDR3 protein: CASSLTQGLYEQYF

D gene: TRBD2
J gene: TRBJ2-4
clone size: many
V gene: TRBV19
CDR3 DNA: TGTGCCAGTAGTAGAGGACTAGCGGTAATAAACATTCAGTACTTC
CDR3 protein: CASSRGLAVINIQYF

D gene: NA
J gene: TRBJ2-7
clone size: NA
V gene: TRBV12-3/TRBV12-4
CDR3 DNA: TGTGCCAGCAGTTTGTATTGGTGGACGATCTGCGAGCAGTACTTC
CDR3 protein: CASSLYWWTICEQYF

D gene: NA
J gene: TRBJ1-1
clone size: few
V gene: TRBV27
CDR3 DNA: TGTGCCAGCAGACTTGGACAGACGAACACTGAAGCTTTCTTT
CDR3 protein: CASRLGQTNTEAFF

D gene: TRBD1
J gene: TRBJ2-7
clone size: NA
V gene: TRBV2
CDR3 DNA: TGTGCCAGCAGAACGACGACAGGGGACTACGAGCAGTACTTC
CDR3 protein: CASRTTTGDYEQYF

D gene: TRBD1
J gene: TRBJ2-7
clone size: NA
V gene: TRBV24-1
CDR3 DNA: TGTGCCACTAGGGGACAGGGCCAGGGGACTTCCTACGAGCAGTACTTC
CDR3 protein: CATRGQGQGTSYEQYF

D gene: TRBD1
J gene: TRBJ1-1
clone size: once
V gene: TRBV10-2
CDR3 DNA: TGCGCCAGCAGCTCGTTACAGGGGGCAACTGAAGCTTTCTTT
CDR3 protein: CASSSLQGATEAFF

D gene: NA
J gene: TRBJ1-4
clone size: NA
V gene: TRBV12-3/TRBV12-4
CDR3 DNA: TGTGCCAGCAGTTTGGGGGACGAAAAACTGTTTTTT
CDR3 protein: CASSLGDEKLFF

D gene: TRBD2
J gene: TRBJ2-5
clone size: few
V gene: TRBV13
CDR3 DNA: TGTGCCAGCAGCTTAGGGATTAGCGGGAGCCAAGAGACCCAGTACTTC
CDR3 protein: CASSLGISGSQETQYF

D gene: NA
J gene: TRBJ1-1
clone size: NA
V gene: TRBV2
CDR3 DNA: TGTGCCAGCAGCATAGGGCAGACCACTGAAGCTTTCTTT
CDR3 protein: CASSIGQTTEAFF

D gene: NA
J gene: TRBJ2-3
clone size: NA
V gene: TRBV20-1
CDR3 DNA: TGCAGTATGAGTGGGTTTCTCGGGAACGCAGATACGCAGTATTTT
CDR3 protein: CSMSGFLGNADTQYF

D gene: TRBD1
J gene: TRBJ1-1
clone size: NA
V gene: TRBV20-1
CDR3 DNA: TGCAGTGCTAGATACAGGGGGCGCGGCACTGAAGCTTTCTTT
CDR3 protein: CSARYRGRGTEAFF

D gene: NA
J gene: TRBJ1-2
clone size: many
V gene: TRBV20-1
CDR3 DNA: TGCAGTGCTCCCAAACAGGGAACAACTGCCGGCTACACCTTC
CDR3 protein: CSAPKQGTTAGYTF

D gene: NA
J gene: TRBJ1-1
clone size: few
V gene: TRBV20-1
CDR3 DNA: TGCAGTGCTAGAGAGGCCAGGGGCGGAACTGAAGCTTTCTTT
CDR3 protein: CSAREARGGTEAFF